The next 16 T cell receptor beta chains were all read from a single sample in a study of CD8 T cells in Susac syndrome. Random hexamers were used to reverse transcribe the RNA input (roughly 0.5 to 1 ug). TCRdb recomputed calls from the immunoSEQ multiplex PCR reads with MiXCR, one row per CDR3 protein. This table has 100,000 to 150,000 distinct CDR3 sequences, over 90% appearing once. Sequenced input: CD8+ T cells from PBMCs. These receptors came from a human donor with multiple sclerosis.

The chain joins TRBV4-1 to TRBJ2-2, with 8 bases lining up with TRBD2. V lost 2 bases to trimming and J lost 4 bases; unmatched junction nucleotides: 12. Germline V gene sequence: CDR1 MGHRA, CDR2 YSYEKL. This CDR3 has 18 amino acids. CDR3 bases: TGCGCCAGCAGCCAACAAACCCGAGGCGGGAGGAGCACCGGGGAGCTGTTTTTT. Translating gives CASSQQTRGGRSTGELFF.

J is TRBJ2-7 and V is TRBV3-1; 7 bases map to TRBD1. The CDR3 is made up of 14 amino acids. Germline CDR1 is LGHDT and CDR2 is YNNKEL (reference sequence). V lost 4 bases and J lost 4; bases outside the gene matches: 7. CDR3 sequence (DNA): TGTGCCAGCAGCCCCTACAGGGGCGGGTACGAGCAGTACGTC. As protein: CASSPYRGGYEQYV.

CDR3 in DNA: TGCAGTGCTAGTGGGATTTGGACTCCAGCCTACGAGCAGTACTTC. This gives the protein CSASGIWTPAYEQYF. The chain recombines TRBV20-1 with TRBJ2-7; possible D gene TRBD2, 5 bases. CDR3 length equals 15 residues. Trimming took 3 bases from V and 2 from J, leaving 17 bases between them. Germline loops: CDR1 DFQATT, CDR2 SNEGSKA (reference sequence).

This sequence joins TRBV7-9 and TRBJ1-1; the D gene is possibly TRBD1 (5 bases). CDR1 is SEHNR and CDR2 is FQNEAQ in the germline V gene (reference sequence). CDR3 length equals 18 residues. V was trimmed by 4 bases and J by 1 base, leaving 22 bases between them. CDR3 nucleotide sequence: TGTGCCAGCAGCTCCCCGATGGACCGCCCTAGGGGGAACACTGAAGCTTTCTTT. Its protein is CASSSPMDRPRGNTEAFF.

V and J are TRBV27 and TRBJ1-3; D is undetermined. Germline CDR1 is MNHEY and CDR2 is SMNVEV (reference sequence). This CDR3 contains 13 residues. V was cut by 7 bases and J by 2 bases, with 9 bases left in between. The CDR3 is CASTSRPGNTIYF. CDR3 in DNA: TGTGCCAGCACCTCTAGGCCTGGAAACACCATATATTTT.

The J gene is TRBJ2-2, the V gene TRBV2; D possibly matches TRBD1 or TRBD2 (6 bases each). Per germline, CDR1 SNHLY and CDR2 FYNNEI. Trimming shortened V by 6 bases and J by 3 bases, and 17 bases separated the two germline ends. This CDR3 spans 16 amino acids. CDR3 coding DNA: TGTGCCAGCAGAGGAGGGCAGGGACAATACACCGGGGAGCTGTTTTTT. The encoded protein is CASRGGQGQYTGELFF.

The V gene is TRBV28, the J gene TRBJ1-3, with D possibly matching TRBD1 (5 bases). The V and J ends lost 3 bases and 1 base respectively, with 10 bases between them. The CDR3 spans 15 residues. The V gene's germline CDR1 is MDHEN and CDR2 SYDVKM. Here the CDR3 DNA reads TGTGCCAGCAGTTTCGACAGAGAATCTGGAAACACCATATATTTT. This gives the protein CASSFDRESGNTIYF.

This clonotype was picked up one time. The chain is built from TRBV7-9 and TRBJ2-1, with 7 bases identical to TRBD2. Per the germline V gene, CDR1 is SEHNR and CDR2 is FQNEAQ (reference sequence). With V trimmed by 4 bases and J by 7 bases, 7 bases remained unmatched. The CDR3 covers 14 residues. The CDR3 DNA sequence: TGTGCCAGCAGCTCCTTGGGCGGGGGTAATGAGCAGTTCTTC. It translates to CASSSLGGGNEQFF.

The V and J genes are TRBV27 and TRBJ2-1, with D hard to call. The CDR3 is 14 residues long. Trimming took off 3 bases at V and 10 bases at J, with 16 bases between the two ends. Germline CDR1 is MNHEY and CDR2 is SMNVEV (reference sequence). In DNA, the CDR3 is TGTGCCAGCAGTTTTATGGGTAGGGATTGGGAGCAGTTCTTC. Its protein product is CASSFMGRDWEQFF.

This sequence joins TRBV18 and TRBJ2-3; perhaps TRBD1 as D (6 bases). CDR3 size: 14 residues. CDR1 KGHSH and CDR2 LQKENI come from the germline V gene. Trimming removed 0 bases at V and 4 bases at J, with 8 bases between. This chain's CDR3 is CASSPPGQSDTQYF. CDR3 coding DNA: TGTGCCAGCTCACCACCTGGACAGTCAGATACGCAGTATTTT.

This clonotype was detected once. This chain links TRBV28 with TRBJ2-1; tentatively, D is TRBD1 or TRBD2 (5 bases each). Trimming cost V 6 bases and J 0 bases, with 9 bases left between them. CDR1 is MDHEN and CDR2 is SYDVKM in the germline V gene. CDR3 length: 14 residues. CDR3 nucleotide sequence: TGTGCCAGCAGGGTGAGGGGCTCCTACAATGAGCAGTTCTTC. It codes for CASRVRGSYNEQFF.

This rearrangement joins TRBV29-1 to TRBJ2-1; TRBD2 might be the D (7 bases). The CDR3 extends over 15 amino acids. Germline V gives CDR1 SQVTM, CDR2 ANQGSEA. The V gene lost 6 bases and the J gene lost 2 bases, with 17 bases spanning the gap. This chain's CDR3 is CSVQGRVNTYNEQFF. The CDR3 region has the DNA TGCAGCGTCCAGGGGAGGGTAAACACCTACAATGAGCAGTTCTTC.

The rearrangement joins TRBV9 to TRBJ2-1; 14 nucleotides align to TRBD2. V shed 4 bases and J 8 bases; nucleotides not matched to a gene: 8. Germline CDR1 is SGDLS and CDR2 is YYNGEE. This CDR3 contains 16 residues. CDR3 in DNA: TGTGCCAGCAGCCCCACCGGGACTAGCGGGAGCTATGAGCAGTTCTTC. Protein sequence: CASSPTGTSGSYEQFF.

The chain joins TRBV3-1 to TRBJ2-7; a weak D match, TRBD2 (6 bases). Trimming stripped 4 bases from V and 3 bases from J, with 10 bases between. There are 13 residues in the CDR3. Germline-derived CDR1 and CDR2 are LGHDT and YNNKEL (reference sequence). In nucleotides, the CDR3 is TGTGCCAGCAGCCGCGGACTATACTACGAGCAGTACGTC. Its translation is CASSRGLYYEQYV.

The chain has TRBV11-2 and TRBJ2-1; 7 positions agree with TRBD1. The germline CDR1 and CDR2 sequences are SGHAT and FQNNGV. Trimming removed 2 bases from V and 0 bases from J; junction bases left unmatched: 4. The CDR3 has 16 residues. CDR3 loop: CASSLNRGLSYNEQFF. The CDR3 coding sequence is TGTGCCAGCAGCTTAAACAGGGGCCTCTCCTACAATGAGCAGTTCTTC.

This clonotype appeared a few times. The CDR3 DNA reads as TGTGCCAGCAGGAGGGGGGCCACTAACTATGGCTACACCTTC. Amino acid sequence: CASRRGATNYGYTF. V and J are TRBV6-1 and TRBJ1-2; possibly TRBD1 for D (6 bases). The ends were cut back, 6 bases at V and 0 bases at J, with 11 bases in the middle. In germline, CDR1 is MNHNS, CDR2 SASEGT. This CDR3 is built from 14 residues.